This T cell receptor beta chain was observed in a study of T cell responses to AZD1222 COVID-19 vaccine (dated by TCRdb to the early 2020s). About the investigation overall: A total of under 250 trial participants underwent TCR sequencing, of whom roughly 210 had received two doses of AZD1222 and some 25 had received two doses of the MenACWY control vaccine. Trial participants were enrolled by age into 18-55, 56-69 and 70-plus year subgroups, with around 140, 26 and 57 TCR-sequenced participants respectively.

The CDR3 regions of human TCRbeta chains were analyzed by immunosequencing. In the paper's pipeline: TCRs in the repertoires were compared against a reference library of SARS-CoV-2-specific TCRs that had been generated with the MIRA antigen-specificity platform. Breadth was defined as the fraction of unique TCRs that were SARS-CoV-2-associated, and depth was defined as the fraction of total T cells that were SARS-CoV-2-associated. Each spike-specific TCR was assigned to its reactive spike region and to a CD4 or CD8 class using the MIRA data. Log10-transformed breadth and depth values were compared by one-way ANOVA with Sidak's multiple comparisons tests. As stored in TCRdb, this immuneACCESS dataset retains in-frame rearrangements with V and J assigned. A fraction of the clones does not appear; measured against another copy, unresolved V genes explain less than half of the discrepancy, and the remainder lacks a known reason. V, J and clone size reflect that table, while D and trimming were determined from the DNA. Present in this sample are about 79,000 clones, roughly 80% of which were seen just once. The leading ten clones occupy roughly 1.3% of the sample.

From its cysteine to its phenylalanine, the CDR3 spans 17 amino acids. Of the read, only the CDR3 DNA is kept; its 51 bases are in frame from base 1. CDR1 and CDR2 (MNHEY, SVGEGT) derive from the germline V gene. Trimming leaves V shorter by 5 bases and J shorter by 2 bases, with the junction holding 14 bases beyond the gene matches. Overall study results and their limits: Spike-specific TCR breadth and depth rose significantly after two AZD1222 doses compared with day 0 and with MenACWY recipients. In the small 56-69-year group, the increase in depth fell short of significance, most likely because of low power. Because no samples from the day 14 peak response were available, repertoires could be characterized only after the peak T cell response. Most participants were white British and females outnumbered males, and the authors suggested that clonal diversity may have been underestimated. Conclusions about previously exposed vaccinees are limited, since just a handful of AZD1222 recipients were seropositive for SARS-CoV-2 at baseline. Nearly half of unique spike-specific TCRs reportedly recognized epitopes outside regions mutated in the B.1.351 and B.1.1.7 variants. The vaccine-associated CD4 TCRs covered the entire spike protein, and the dominant responses fell in regions 160-218 and 743-854.

In the paper's terms, the time point label means: about 28 days (+/-7) after the second vaccine dose. AZD1222 recipients with second doses at about 4 weeks or about 12 weeks were pooled, because spike-specific TCR depth and breadth did not differ between schedules. The vaccinee samples were drawn from two UK trials, COV001 and COV002, one of which was a single-blind randomized controlled phase 2/3 trial testing AZD1222 (ChAdOx1 nCoV-19) in healthy adults. Trial participant PBMC samples were collected at day 0 and day 28 after the second dose for TCRbeta chain sequencing. Only a few counts were recorded for this clone. Its target antigen remains unknown. There are no base qualities to consult, and no much larger clone falls within one base.

The receptor chain draws on TRBV6-2 or TRBV6-3 and TRBJ1-1; the central 7 bases match TRBD1. Sample: peripheral blood, taken 28 days after the second AZD1222 dose. This clonotype originated in an adult who received the AZD1222 COVID-19 vaccine. The base sequence is TGTGCCAGCAGTACTTCCGGGACAGAAATTTTTAACACTGAAGCTTTCTTT. Protein translation: CASSTSGTEIFNTEAFF.